The clone carrying this T cell receptor beta chain was found many times. The antigen remains unidentified. The germline V gene has CDR1 SGHRS and CDR2 YFSETQ. V lost 0 bases, J lost 1 base, and 7 bases stayed unmatched. The CDR3 consists of 17 residues. The sample comes from a study of early T cells in non-severe SARS-CoV-2 infection. As for the study in general: Chains stayed unpaired after sequencing of bulk RNA from unsorted whole blood. Points from the study as a whole: Sequences matched to VDJdb favored anti-spike CD8 responses, while private and CD4 specificities were missed.

cDNA molecules, individually, were tagged with unique molecular identifiers. TCRdb re-called the 5' RACE reads with MiXCR, one entry per CDR3 protein. Of 77,000 or so distinct CDR3 sequences in the sample, 13% to 15% were seen once. This TCR derives from an adult who was a healthcare worker with PCR-confirmed SARS-CoV-2 infection or an uninfected control (not recorded which). This sample comprised whole blood, obtained at baseline. The V call is TRBV5-1, the J call TRBJ2-3; 8 nucleotides agree with TRBD2. CDR3 sequence (DNA): TGCGCCAGCAGCTTGGCCCCAGGACTAGCAGGCACAGATACGCAGTATTTT. Translating it yields CASSLAPGLAGTDTQYF.